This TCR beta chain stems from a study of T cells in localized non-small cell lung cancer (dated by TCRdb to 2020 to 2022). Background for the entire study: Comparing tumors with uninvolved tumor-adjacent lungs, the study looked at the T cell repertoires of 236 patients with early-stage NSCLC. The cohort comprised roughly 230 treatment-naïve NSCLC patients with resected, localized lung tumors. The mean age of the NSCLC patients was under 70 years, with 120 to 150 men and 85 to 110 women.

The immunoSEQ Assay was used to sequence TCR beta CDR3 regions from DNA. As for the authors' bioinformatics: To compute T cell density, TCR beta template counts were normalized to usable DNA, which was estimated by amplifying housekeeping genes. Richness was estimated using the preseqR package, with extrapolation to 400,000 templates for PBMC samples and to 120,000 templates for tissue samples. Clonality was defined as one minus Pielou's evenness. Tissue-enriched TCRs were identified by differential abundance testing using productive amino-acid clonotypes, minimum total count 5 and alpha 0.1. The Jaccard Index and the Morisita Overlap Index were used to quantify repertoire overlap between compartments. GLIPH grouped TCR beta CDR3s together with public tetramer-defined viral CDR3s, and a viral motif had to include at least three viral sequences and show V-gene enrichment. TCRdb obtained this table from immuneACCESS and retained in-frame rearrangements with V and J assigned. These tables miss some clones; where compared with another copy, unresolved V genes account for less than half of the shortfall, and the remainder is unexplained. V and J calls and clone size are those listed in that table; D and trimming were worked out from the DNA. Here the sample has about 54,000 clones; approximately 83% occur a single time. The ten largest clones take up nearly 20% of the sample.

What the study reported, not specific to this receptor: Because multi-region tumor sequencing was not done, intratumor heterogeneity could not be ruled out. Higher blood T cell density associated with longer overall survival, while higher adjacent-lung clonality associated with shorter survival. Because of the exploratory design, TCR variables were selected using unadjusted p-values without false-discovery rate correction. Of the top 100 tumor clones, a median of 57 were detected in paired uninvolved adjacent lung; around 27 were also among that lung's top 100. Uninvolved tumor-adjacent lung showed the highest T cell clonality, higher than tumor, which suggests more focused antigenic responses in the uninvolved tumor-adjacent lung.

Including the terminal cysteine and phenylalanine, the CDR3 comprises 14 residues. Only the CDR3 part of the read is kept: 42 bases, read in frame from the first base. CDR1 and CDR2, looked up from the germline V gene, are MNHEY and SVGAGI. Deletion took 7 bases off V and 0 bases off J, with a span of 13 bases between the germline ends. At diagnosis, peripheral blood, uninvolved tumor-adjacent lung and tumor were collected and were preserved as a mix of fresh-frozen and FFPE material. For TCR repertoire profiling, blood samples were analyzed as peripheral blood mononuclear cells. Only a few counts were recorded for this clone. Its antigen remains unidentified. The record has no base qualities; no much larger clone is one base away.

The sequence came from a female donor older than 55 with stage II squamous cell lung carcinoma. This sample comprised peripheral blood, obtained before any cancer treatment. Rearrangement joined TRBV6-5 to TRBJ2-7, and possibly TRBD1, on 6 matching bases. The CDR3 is CASTPRGGSYEQYF. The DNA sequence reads TGTGCCAGCACCCCCAGGGGTGGCTCCTACGAGCAGTACTTC.